What follows describes a single T cell receptor (beta chain). Its antigen specificity is not known. No per-base quality is available; no much larger clone lies one base away. There are 15 amino acids in the CDR3, from cysteine to phenylalanine inclusive. The retained sequence is limited to the CDR3, 45 bases, with the frame set at the first base. CDR1 and CDR2 are drawn from the germline V gene: SGHVS, FQNEAQ. V is reduced by 5 bases and J by 4 bases, leaving a spacing of 15 bases between them. The immunoSEQ Assay, a bias-controlled multiplex PCR, was used to amplify TCRbeta CDR3 regions from genomic DNA. As for how the authors treated the data: Nucleated cell counts per sample were estimated from amplification of reference gene primers within the assay. Sequence reads were collapsed and filtered to measure the absolute abundance of every unique TCRbeta CDR3 rearrangement. For each sample, productive Simpson clonality was calculated as the square root of Simpson's diversity index across productive rearrangements. Drawn from immuneACCESS, this table holds only the in-frame rearrangements with V and J called that TCRdb kept. Clones are partly lost; checked studies trace under half to an unresolved V gene and leave the rest unexplained. The DNA was the basis for D and trimming; V, J and clone size are from that table. The sample table contains fewer than 200,000 clones; only one count was recorded for about 85% of them. In total, the top ten clones hold 8.3% of the sample.

This sample is drawn from a study of blood T cell repertoires in COVID-19 (TCRdb year 2020). Notes on the research overall: Samples covering the acute and convalescent phases of COVID-19 were provided by collaborators in the United States, Italy and Spain. Subjects who had been exposed to COVID-19, were actively infected with it, or had recovered from it provided the deeply sampled blood TCRbeta repertoires that made up the dataset. The repertoires were made available in a free public database intended to serve as a resource for research on the immune response to SARS-CoV-2. The sample metadata nearly always contained a de-identified subject ID, COVID-19 status, age in years and sex. HLA class I and class II types, where available, came from metadata supplied by the sample provider rather than from assay-based typing. Samples came from the ongoing ImmuneRACE study (first 160 participants) plus 1,254 subjects from 6 global collaborators. The prospective study material was composed of cDNA or gDNA derived from T cells, B-cell-depleted T cells, or PBMCs.

One collaborating source in Seattle enrolled patients during active infection and followed them longitudinally through the course of disease. Collaborating institutions collected whole blood in K2EDTA tubes following their own protocols. For TCRbeta analysis, collaborators shipped samples as frozen whole blood, isolated PBMCs, or DNA extracted from either of those sample types. Study-level results and caveats: Clinical and demographic metadata were provided uncurated, with the amount varying by source and participant.

Sample: peripheral blood. This clonotype was obtained from a woman aged 55-69 years with COVID-19, enrolled during active disease. The chain employs TRBV7-8 and TRBJ1-5; TRBD1 could be the D gene, as 5 bases match. The CDR3 has the sequence CASSRDTGPNQPQHF. Read as DNA, the sequence is TGTGCCAGCAGCCGAGACACAGGACCAAATCAGCCCCAGCATTTT.